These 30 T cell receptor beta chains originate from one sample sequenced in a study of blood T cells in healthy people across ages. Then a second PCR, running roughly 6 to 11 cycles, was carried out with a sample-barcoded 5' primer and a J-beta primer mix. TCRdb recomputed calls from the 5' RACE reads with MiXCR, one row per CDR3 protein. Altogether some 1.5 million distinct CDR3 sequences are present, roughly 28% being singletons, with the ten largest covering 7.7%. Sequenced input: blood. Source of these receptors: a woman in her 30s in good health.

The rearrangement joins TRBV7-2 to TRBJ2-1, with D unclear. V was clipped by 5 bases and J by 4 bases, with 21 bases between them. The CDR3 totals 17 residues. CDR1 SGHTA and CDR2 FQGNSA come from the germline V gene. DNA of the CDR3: TGTGCCAGCAGCCTGCCCCCGTGGCTAAGGCTATACAATGAGCAGTTCTTC. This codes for CASSLPPWLRLYNEQFF.

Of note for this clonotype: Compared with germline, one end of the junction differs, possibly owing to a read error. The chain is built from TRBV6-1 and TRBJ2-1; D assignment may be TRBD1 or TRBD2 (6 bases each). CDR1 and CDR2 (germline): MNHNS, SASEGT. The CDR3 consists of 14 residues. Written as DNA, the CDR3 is TGTGCCAGCAGTGAAAGGGGGGAGTACACTGAGCAGTTCTTC. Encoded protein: CASSERGEYTEQFF.

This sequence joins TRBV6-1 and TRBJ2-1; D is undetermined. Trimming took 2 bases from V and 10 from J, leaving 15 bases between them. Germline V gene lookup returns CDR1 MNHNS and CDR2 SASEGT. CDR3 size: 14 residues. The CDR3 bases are TGTGCCAGCAGTGAATCAACGGGCGTGCCCGAGCAGTTCTTC. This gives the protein CASSESTGVPEQFF.

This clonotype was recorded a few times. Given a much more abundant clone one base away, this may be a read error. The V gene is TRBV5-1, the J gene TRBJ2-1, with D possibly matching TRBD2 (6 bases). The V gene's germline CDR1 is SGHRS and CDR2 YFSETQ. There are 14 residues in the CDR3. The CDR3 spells CASSRQGGYNEQVF. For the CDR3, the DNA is TGCGCCAGCAGTAGGCAGGGAGGTTACAATGAGCAGGTCTTC.

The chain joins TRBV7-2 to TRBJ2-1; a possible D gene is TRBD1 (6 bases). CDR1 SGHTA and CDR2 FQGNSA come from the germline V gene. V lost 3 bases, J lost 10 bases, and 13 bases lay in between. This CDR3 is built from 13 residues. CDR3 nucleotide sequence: TGTGCCAGCAGCTTGGGACAAGTTTACGAGCAGTTCTTC. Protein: CASSLGQVYEQFF.

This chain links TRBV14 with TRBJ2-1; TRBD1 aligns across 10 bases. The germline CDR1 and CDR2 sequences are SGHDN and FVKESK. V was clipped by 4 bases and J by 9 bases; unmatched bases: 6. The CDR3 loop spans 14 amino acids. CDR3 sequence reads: CASSRDRGFGEQFF. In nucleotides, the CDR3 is TGTGCCAGCAGCCGGGACAGGGGATTCGGTGAGCAGTTCTTC.

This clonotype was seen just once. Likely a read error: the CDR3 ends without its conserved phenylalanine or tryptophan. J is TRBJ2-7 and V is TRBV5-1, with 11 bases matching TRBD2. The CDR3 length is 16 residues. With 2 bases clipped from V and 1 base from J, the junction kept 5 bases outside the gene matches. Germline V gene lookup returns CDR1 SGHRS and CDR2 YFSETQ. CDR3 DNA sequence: TGCGCCAGCAGCTTATCCGGGACTAGCGGATCCTACGAGCAGTACTCC. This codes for CASSLSGTSGSYEQYS.

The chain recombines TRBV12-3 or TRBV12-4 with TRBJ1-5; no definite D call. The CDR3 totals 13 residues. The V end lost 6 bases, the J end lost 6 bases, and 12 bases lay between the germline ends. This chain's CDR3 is CASRGPWGQPQHF. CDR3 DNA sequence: TGTGCCAGCAGGGGCCCTTGGGGTCAGCCCCAGCATTTT.

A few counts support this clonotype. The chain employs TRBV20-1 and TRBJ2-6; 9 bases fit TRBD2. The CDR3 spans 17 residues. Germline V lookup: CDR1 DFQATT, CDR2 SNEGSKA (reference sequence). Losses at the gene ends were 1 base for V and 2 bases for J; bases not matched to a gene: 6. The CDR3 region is CSARGSGSFPGANVLTF. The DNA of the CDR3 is TGCAGTGCTAGAGGTAGCGGGAGTTTTCCTGGGGCCAACGTCCTGACTTTC.

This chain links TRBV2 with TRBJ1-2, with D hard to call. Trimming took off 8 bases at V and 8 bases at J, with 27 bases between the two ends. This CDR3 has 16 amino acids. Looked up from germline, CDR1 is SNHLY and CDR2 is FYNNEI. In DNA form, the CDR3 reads TGTGCCAGCCTGAGGGAGGTAGGGATTAGAACTCGAGGCTACACCTTC. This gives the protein CASLREVGIRTRGYTF.

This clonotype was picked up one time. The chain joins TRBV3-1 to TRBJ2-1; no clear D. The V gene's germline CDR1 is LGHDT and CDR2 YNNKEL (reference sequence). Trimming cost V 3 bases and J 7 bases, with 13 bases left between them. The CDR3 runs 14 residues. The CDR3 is CASSQLGWSNEQFF. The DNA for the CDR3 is TGTGCCAGCAGCCAGCTCGGCTGGAGTAATGAGCAGTTCTTC.

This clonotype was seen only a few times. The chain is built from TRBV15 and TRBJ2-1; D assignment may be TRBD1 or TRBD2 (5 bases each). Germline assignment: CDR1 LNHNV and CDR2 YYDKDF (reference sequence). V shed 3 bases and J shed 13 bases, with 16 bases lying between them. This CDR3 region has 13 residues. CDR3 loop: CATSSSPRDHQFF. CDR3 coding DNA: TGTGCCACCAGCAGTAGCCCCCGGGACCATCAGTTCTTC.

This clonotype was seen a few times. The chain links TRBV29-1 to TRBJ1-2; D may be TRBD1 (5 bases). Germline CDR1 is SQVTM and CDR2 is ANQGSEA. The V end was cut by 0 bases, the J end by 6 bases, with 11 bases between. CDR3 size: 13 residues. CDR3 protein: CSVEEGEADGYTF. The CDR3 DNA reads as TGCAGCGTTGAAGAAGGGGAGGCGGATGGCTACACCTTC.

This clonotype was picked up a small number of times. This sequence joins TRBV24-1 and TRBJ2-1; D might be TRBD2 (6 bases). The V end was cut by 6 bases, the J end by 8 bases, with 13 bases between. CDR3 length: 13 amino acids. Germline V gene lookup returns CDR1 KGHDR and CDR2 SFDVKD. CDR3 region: CATSRPGVDEQFF. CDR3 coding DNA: TGTGCCACCAGTCGACCGGGAGTTGATGAGCAGTTCTTC.

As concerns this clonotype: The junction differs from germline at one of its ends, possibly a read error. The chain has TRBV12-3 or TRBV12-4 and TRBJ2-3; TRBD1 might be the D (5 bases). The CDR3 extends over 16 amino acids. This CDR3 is CASSRRAPPRADTQYF. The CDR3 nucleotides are TGTGCCAGCAGTCGCAGGGCCCCACCAAGAGCAGATACGCAGTATTTC.

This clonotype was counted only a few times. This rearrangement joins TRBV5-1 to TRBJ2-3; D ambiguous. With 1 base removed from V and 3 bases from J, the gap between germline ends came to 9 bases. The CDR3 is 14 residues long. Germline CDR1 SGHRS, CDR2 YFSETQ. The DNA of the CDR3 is TGCGCCAGCAGCTTGTATGGAGAGACAGATACGCAGTATTTT. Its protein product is CASSLYGETDTQYF.

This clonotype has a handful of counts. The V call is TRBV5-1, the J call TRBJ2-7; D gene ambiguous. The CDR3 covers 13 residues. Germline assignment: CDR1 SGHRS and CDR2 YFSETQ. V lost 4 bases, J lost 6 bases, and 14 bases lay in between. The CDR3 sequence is CASSPACVREQYF. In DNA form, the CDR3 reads TGCGCCAGCAGCCCAGCCTGCGTGCGCGAGCAGTACTTC.

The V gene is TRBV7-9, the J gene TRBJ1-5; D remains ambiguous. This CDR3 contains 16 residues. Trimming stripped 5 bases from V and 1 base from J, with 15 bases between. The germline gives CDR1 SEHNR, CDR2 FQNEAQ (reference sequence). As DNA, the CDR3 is TGTGCCAGCAGCCCCCCGGCGACCAAAAGCAATCAGCCCCAGCATTTT. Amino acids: CASSPPATKSNQPQHF.

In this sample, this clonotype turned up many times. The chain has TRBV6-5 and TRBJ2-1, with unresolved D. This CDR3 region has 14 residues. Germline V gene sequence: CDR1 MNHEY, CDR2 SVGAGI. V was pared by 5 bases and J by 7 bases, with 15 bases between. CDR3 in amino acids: CASSTRRGWNEQFF. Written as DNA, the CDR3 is TGTGCCAGCAGTACCCGGAGAGGTTGGAATGAGCAGTTCTTC.

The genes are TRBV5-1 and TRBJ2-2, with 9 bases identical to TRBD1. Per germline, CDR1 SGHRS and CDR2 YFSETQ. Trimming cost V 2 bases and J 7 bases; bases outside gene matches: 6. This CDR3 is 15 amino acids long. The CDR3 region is CASSFRTGAGGELFF. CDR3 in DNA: TGCGCCAGCAGCTTCAGGACAGGGGCCGGCGGGGAGCTGTTTTTT.

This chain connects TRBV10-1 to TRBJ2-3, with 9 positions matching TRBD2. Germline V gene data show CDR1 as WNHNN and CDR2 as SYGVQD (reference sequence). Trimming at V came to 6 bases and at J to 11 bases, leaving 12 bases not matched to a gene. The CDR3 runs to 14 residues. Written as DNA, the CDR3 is TGCGCCAGCAGGGAGCAGGGCGGGGGGGCCCGGCAGTATTTT. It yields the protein CASREQGGGARQYF.

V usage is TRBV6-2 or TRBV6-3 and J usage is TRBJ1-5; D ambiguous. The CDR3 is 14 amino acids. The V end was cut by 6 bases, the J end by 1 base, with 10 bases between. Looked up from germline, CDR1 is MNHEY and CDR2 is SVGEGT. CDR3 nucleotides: TGTGCCAGCAGCATGACCGAGAGCAATCAGCCCCAGCATTTT. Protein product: CASSMTESNQPQHF.

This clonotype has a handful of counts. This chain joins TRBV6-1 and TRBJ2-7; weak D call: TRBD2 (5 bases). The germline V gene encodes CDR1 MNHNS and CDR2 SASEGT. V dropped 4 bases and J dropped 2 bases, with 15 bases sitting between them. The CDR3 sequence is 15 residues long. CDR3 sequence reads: CASSVDPHGAYEQYF. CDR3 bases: TGTGCCAGCAGTGTGGACCCCCACGGGGCCTACGAGCAGTACTTC.

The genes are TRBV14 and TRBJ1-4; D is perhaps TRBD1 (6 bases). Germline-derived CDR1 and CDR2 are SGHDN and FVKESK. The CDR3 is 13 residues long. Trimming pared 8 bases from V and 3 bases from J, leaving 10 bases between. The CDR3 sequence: CASGGGPNEKLFF. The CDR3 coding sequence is TGTGCCAGCGGTGGGGGGCCTAATGAAAAACTGTTTTTT.

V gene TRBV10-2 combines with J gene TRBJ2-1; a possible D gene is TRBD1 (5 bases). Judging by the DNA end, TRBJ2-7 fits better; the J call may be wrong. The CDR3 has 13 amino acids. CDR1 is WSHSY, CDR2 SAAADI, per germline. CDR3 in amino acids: CASESGRYNEQYF. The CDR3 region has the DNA TGCGCCAGTGAGTCAGGGCGGTACAATGAGCAGTACTTC.

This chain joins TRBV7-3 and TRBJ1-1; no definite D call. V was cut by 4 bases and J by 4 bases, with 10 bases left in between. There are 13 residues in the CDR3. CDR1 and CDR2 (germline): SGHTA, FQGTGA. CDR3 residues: CASSSLLGTEAFF. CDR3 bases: TGTGCCAGCAGCTCCCTCCTGGGCACTGAAGCTTTCTTT.

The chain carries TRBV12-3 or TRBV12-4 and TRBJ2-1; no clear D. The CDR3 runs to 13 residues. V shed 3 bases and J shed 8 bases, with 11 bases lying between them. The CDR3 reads CASSFPSSDEQFF. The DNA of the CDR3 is TGTGCCAGCAGTTTTCCTAGTTCTGATGAGCAGTTCTTC.

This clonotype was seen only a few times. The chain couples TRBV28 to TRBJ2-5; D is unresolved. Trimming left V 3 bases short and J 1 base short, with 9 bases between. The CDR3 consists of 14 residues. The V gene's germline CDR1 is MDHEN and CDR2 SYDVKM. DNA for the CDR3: TGTGCCAGCAGTTTGTTTGCAGTCCAAGAGACCCAGTACTTC. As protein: CASSLFAVQETQYF. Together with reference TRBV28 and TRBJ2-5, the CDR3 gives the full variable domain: DVKVTQSSRYLVKRTGEKVFLECVQDMDHENMFWYRQDPGLGLRLIYFSYDVKMKEKGDIPEGYSVSREKKERFSLILESASTNQTSMYLCASSLFAVQETQYFGPGTRLLVL.

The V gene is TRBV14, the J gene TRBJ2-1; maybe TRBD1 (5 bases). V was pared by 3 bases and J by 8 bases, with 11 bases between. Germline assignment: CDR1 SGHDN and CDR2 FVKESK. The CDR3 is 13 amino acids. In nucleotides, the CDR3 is TGTGCCAGCAGCCAGTCCAGGGTCCATGAGCAGTTCTTC. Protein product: CASSQSRVHEQFF.

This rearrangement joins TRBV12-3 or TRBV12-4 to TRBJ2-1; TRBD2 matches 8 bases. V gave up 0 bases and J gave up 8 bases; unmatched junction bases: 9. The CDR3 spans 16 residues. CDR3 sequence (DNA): TGTGCCAGCAGTTTAGCGGCGACACCCGGGAGGGATGAGCAGTTCTTC. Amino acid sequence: CASSLAATPGRDEQFF.